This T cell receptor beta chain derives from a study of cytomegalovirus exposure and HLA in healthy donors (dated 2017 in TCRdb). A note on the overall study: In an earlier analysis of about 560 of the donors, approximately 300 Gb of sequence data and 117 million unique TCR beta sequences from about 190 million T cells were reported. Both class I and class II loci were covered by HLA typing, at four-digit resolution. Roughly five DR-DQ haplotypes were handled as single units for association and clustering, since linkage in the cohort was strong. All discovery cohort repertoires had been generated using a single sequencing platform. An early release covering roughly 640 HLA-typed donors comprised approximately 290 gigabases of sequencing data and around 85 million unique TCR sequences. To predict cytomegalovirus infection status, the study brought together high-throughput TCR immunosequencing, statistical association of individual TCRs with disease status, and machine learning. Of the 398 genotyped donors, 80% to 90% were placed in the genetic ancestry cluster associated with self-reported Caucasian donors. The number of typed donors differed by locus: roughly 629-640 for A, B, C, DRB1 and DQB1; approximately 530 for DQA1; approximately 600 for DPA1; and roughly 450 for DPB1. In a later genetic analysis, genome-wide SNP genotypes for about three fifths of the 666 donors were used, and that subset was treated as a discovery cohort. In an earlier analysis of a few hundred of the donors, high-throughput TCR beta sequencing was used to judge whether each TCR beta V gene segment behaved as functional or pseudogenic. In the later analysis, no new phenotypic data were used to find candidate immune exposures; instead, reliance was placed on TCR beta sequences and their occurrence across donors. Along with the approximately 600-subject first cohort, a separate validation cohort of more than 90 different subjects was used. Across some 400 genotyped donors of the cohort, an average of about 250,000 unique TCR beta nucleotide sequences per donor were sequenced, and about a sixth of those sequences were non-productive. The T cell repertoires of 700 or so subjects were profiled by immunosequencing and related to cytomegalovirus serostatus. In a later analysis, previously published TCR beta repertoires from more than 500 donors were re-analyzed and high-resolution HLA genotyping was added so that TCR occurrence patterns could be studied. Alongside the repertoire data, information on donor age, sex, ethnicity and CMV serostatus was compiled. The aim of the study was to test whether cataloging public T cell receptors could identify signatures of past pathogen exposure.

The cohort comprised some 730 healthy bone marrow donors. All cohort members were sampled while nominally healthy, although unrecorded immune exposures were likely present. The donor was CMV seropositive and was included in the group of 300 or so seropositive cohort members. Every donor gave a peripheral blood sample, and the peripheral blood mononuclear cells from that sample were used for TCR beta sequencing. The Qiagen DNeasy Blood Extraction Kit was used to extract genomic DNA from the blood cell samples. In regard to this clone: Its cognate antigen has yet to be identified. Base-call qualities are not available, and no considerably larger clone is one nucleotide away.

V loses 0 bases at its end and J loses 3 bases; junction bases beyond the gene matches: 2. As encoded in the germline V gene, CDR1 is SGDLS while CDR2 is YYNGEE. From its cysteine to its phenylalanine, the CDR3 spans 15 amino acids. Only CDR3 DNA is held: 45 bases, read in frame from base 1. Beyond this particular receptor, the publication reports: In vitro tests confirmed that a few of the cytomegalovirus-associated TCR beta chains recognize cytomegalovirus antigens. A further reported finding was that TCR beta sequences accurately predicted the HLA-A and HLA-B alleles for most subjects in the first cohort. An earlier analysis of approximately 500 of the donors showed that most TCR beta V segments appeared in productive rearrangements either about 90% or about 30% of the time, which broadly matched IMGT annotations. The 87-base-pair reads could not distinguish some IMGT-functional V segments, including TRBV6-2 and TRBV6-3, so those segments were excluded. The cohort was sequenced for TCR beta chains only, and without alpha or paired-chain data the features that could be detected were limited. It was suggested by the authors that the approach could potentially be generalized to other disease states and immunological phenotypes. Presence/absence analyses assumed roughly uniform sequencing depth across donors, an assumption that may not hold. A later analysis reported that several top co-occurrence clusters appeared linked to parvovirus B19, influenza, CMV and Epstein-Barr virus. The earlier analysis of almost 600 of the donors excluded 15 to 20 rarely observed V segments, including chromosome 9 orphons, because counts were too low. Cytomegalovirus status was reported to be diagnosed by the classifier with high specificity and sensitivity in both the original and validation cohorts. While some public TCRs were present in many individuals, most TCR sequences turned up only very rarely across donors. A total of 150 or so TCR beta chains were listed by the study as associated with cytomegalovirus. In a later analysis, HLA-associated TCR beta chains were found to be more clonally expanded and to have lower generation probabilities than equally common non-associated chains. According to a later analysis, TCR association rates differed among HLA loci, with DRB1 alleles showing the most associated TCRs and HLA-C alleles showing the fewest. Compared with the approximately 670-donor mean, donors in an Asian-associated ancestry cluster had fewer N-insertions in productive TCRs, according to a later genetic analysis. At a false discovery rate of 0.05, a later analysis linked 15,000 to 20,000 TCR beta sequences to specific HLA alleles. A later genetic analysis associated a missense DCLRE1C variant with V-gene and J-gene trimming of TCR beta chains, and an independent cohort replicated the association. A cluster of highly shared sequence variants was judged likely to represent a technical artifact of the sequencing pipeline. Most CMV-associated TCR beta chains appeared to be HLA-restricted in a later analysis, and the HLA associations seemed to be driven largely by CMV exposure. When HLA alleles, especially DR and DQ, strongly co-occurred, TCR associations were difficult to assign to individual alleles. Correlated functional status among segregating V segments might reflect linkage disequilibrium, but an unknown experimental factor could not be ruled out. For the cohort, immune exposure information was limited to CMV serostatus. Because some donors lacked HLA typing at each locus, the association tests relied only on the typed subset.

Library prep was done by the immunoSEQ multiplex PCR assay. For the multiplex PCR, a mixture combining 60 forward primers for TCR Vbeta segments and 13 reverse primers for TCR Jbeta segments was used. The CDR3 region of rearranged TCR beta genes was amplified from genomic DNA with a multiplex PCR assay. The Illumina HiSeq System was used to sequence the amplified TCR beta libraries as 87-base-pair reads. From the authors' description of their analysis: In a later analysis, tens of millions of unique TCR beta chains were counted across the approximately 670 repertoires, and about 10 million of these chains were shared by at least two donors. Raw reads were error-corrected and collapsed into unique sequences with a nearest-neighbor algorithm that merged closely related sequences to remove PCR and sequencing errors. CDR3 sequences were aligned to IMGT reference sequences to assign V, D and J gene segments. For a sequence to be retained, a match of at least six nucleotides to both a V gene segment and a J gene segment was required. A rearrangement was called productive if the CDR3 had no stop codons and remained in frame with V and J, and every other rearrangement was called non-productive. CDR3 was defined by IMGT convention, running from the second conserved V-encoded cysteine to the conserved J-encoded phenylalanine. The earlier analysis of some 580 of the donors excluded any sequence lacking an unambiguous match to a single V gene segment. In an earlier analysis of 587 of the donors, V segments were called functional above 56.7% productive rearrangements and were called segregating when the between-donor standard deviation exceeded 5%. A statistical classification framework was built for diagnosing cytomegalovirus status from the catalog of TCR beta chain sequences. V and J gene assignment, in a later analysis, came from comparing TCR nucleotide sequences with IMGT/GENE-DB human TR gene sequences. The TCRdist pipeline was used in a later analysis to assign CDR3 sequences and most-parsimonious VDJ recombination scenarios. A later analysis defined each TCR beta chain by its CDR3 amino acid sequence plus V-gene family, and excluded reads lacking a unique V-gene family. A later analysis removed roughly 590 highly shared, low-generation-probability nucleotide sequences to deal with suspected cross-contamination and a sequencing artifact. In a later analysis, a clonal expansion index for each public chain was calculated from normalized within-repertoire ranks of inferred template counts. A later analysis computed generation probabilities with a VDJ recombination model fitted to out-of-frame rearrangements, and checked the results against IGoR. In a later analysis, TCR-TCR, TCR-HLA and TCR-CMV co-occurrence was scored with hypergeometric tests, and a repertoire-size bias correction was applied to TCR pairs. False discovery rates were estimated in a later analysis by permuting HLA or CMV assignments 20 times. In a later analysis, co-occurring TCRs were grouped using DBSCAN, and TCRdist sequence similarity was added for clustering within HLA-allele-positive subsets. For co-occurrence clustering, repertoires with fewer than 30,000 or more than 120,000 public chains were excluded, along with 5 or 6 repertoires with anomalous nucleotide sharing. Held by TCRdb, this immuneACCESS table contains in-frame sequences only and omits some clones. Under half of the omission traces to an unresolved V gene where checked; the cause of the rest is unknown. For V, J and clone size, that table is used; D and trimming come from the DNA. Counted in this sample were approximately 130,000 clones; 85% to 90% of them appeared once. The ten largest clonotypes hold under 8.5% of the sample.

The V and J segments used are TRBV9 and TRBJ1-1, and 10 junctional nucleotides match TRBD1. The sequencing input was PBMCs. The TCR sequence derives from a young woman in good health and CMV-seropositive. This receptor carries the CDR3 CASSVVGTGDTEAFF. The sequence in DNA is TGTGCCAGCAGCGTAGTTGGGACAGGGGACACTGAAGCTTTCTTT.